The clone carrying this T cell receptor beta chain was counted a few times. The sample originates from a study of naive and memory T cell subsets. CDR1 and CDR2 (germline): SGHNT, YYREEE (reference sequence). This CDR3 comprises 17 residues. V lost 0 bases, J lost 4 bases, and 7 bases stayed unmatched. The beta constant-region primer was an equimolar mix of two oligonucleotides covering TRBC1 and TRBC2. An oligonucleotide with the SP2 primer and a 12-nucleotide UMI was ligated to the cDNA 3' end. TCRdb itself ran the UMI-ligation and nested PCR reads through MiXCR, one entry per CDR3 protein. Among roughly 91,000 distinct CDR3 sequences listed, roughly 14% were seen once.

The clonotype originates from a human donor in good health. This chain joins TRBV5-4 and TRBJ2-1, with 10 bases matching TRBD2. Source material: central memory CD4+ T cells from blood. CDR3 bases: TGTGCCAGCAGCTTGGAAGCTAGCGGGAGAGCATACAATGAGCAGTTCTTC. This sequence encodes CASSLEASGRAYNEQFF. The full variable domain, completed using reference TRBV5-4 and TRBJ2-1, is ETGVTQSPTHLIKTRGQQVTLRCSSQSGHNTVSWYQQALGQGPQFIFQYYREEENGRGNFPPRFSGLQFPNYSSELNVNALELDDSALYLCASSLEASGRAYNEQFFGPGTRLTVL.